One and the same sample provided the 21 T cell receptor beta chains below, sequenced in a study of cytotoxic CD8 clonotypes in ibrutinib-treated CLL. Sequencing was performed with immunoSEQ multiplex PCR; in TCRdb, only in-frame clones are kept and a portion is missing. The sample shows 35,000 or so clones, around 75% of them seen only once. The sample was PBMCs, taken at disease progression, from a patient treated with ibrutinib. All receptors come from a human donor with chronic lymphocytic leukemia.

The chain joins TRBV7-9 to TRBJ1-2; D possibly corresponds to TRBD1 (6 bases). The V end lost 5 bases, the J end lost 8 bases, and 15 bases lay between the germline ends. Germline V CDR1 and CDR2: SEHNR, FQNEAQ (reference sequence). The CDR3 length is 13 residues. The chain's CDR3 is CASSPGAGVGYTF. The CDR3 DNA reads as TGTGCCAGCAGCCCCGGGGCAGGGGTCGGCTACACCTTC.

V gene TRBV7-8 combines with J gene TRBJ2-2; possible D gene TRBD1, 5 bases. The CDR3 loop spans 15 amino acids. V shed 5 bases and J shed 3 bases, with 13 bases lying between them. The germline V gene has CDR1 SGHVS and CDR2 FQNEAQ. The CDR3 region is CASSPDRRHTGELFF. CDR3 DNA sequence: TGTGCCAGCAGCCCCGACAGACGGCACACCGGGGAGCTGTTTTTT.

This chain joins TRBV27 and TRBJ1-1; the D gene is possibly TRBD1 (6 bases). The germline V gene encodes CDR1 MNHEY and CDR2 SMNVEV (reference sequence). This CDR3 region has 14 residues. The V gene lost 7 bases and the J gene lost 2 bases, with 14 bases spanning the gap. The chain's CDR3 is CASNSDRSNTEAFF. DNA for the CDR3: TGTGCCAGCAACTCGGACAGATCAAACACTGAAGCTTTCTTT.

This clone was counted only a few times. V usage is TRBV5-1 and J usage is TRBJ2-5; 11 positions agree with TRBD1. This CDR3 is 15 amino acids long. J was trimmed by 5 bases and V by 0 bases; bases with no gene match: 3. In germline, CDR1 is SGHRS, CDR2 YFSETQ. The chain's CDR3 is CASSLGDRGSETQYF. CDR3 nucleotides: TGCGCCAGCAGCTTGGGGGACAGGGGGTCGGAGACCCAGTACTTC. Full variable domain (outside the CDR3, taken from reference TRBV5-1 and TRBJ2-5): KAGVTQTPRYLIKTRGQQVTLSCSPISGHRSVSWYQQTPGQGLQFLFEYFSETQRNKGNFPGRFSGRQFSNSRSEMNVSTLELGDSALYLCASSLGDRGSETQYFGPGTRLLVL.

V is TRBV6-1 and J is TRBJ1-3; weak D call: TRBD1 (5 bases). Germline lookup yields CDR1 MNHNS and CDR2 SASEGT. The V and J ends lost 7 bases and 0 bases respectively, with 13 bases between them. This CDR3 region has 15 residues. The CDR3 bases are TGTGCCAGCACCCGGGGGGATCTCTCTGGAAACACCATATATTTT. Protein: CASTRGDLSGNTIYF.

This clone has only one observation. This chain connects TRBV18 to TRBJ1-3; TRBD1 matches 7 bases. There are 16 residues in the CDR3. Germline-derived CDR1 and CDR2 are KGHSH and LQKENI. V shed 5 bases and J 4 bases; nucleotides not matched to a gene: 11. The DNA of the CDR3 is TGTGCCAGCTCAACCAACAGGGGCGCGGGAGGAAACACCATATATTTT. Protein product: CASSTNRGAGGNTIYF.

The chain joins TRBV6-1 to TRBJ2-2; 8 positions agree with TRBD2. CDR1 is MNHNS and CDR2 is SASEGT in the germline V gene. The CDR3 loop spans 15 amino acids. Trimming cost V 2 bases and J 3 bases; bases outside gene matches: 2. The CDR3 DNA reads as TGTGCCAGCAGTGAATGGCGGGGGGACACCGGGGAGCTGTTTTTT. Protein: CASSEWRGDTGELFF.

The V call is TRBV6-6, the J call TRBJ2-3; the D is unclear. V gave up 8 bases and J gave up 2 bases, with 17 bases separating them. Germline CDR1 is MNHNY and CDR2 is SVGAGI (reference sequence). This CDR3 spans 15 amino acids. The CDR3 DNA is TGTGCCAGCCGCTTCGGACCCACAATCACAGATACGCAGTATTTT. Protein product: CASRFGPTITDTQYF.

The chain joins TRBV27 to TRBJ1-2; TRBD1 might be the D (5 bases). The CDR3 contains 15 residues. Germline CDR1 and CDR2: MNHEY and SMNVEV (reference sequence). The V gene lost 6 bases and the J gene lost 2 bases, with 16 bases spanning the gap. The CDR3, as DNA: TGTGCCAGCAGCCCAGGGACTGTCTTGAACTATGGCTACACCTTC. Translated: CASSPGTVLNYGYTF.

This chain links TRBV5-1 with TRBJ2-5, with D possibly TRBD2 on 5 matching bases. V was pared by 4 bases and J by 3 bases, with 16 bases between. CDR3 length: 15 residues. The germline gives CDR1 SGHRS, CDR2 YFSETQ. The DNA for the CDR3 is TGCGCCAGCAGCCTCCGATTACGGGGAGAAGAGACCCAGTACTTC. Residues: CASSLRLRGEETQYF.

The J gene is TRBJ1-1, the V gene TRBV19; the match to TRBD1 covers 7 bases. Germline V CDR1 and CDR2: LNHDA, SQIVND (reference sequence). Losses at the gene ends were 6 bases for V and 3 bases for J; bases not matched to a gene: 10. The CDR3 runs 15 residues. The CDR3 protein is CASRPRQGSYTEAFF. CDR3 sequence (DNA): TGTGCCAGTAGACCCAGACAGGGCTCTTACACTGAAGCTTTCTTT.

The CDR3 region has the DNA TGTGCCAGCAGCGTGGGCAGGGGGGCTGGGGCCAACGTCCTGACTTTC. Amino acids: CASSVGRGAGANVLTF. The rearrangement uses TRBV9 and TRBJ2-6; tentative D call: TRBD1 (7 bases). In germline, CDR1 is SGDLS, CDR2 YYNGEE. CDR3 length: 16 amino acids. With 2 bases removed from V and 2 bases from J, the gap between germline ends came to 11 bases.

This clone was recorded once. The chain is built from TRBV2 and TRBJ1-2; 7 bases are shared with TRBD1. V lost 10 bases to trimming and J lost 4 bases; unmatched junction nucleotides: 9. This CDR3 spans 13 amino acids. CDR1 and CDR2 from the germline V gene are SNHLY and FYNNEI. The CDR3 DNA sequence: TGTGCCACCAGACAGGGACCTTCCTATGGCTACACCTTC. Protein: CATRQGPSYGYTF.

There are a few counts of this clone. This sequence joins TRBV5-1 and TRBJ1-6; D gene unclear. Germline-derived CDR1 and CDR2 are SGHRS and YFSETQ. Between the trimmed V and J ends, which lost 0 bases and 10 bases, there was a span of 8 bases. The CDR3 totals 13 residues. CDR3 DNA: TGCGCCAGCAGCTTGGAATCTGGGTCACCCCTCCACTTT. This translates into CASSLESGSPLHF.

Regarding this clone: Other DNA variants within this sample encode the same CDR3. The chain uses TRBV15 and TRBJ1-5; D remains ambiguous. Deletions cut 0 bases from V and 4 bases from J, with 4 bases between. This CDR3 spans 13 amino acids. Germline V gene lookup returns CDR1 LNHNV and CDR2 YYDKDF (reference sequence). The CDR3: CATSRDVNQPQHF. As DNA, the CDR3 is TGTGCCACCAGCAGAGACGTAAATCAGCCCCAGCATTTT.

The V and J genes are TRBV27 and TRBJ1-6; D remains ambiguous. Germline V gene sequence: CDR1 MNHEY, CDR2 SMNVEV (reference sequence). V lost 3 bases and J 6 bases, leaving 12 bases between the germline ends. This CDR3 has 15 residues. The CDR3 DNA sequence: TGTGCCAGCAGTTTCACGGCGCTCGGTAATTCACCCCTCCACTTT. Translating it yields CASSFTALGNSPLHF.

In this sample, this clone turned up a few times. The rearrangement joins TRBV19 to TRBJ2-3; 8 bases align to TRBD2. V shed 1 base, J shed 1 base, and the junction held 1 base outside the gene matches. This CDR3 contains 15 residues. The germline V gene encodes CDR1 LNHDA and CDR2 SQIVND (reference sequence). Here the CDR3 reads CASSIAGGRTDTQYF. CDR3 DNA: TGTGCCAGTAGTATAGCGGGGGGGCGCACAGATACGCAGTATTTT.

The rearrangement links TRBV5-1 to TRBJ1-2; the D is unclear. CDR3 size: 15 residues. Trimming removed 4 bases at V and 1 base at J, with 14 bases between. Germline lookup yields CDR1 SGHRS and CDR2 YFSETQ. CDR3 sequence reads: CASSPEGGFNYGYTF. CDR3 sequence (DNA): TGCGCCAGCAGCCCCGAGGGAGGATTTAACTATGGCTACACCTTC.

The chain joins TRBV6-5 to TRBJ2-3; the D gene is possibly TRBD1 (6 bases). The CDR3 contains 15 residues. V dropped 2 bases and J dropped 1 base, with 10 bases sitting between them. Germline V gene lookup returns CDR1 MNHEY and CDR2 SVGAGI. The CDR3 DNA reads as TGTGCCAGCAGTTACCAGGACAGCCGCACAGATACGCAGTATTTT. Its translation is CASSYQDSRTDTQYF.

CDR3 coding DNA: TGCGCCAGCAGCCCGGGACAGGGGACCGGGGAGCTGTTTTTT. This translates into CASSPGQGTGELFF. The chain links TRBV5-1 to TRBJ2-2; 10 bases are a match to TRBD1. V was pared by 4 bases and J by 5 bases, with 2 bases of the junction left unmatched. Germline CDR1 reads SGHRS; CDR2 reads YFSETQ. The CDR3 runs 14 residues. Combining the CDR3 with reference TRBV5-1 and TRBJ2-2 gives the whole variable domain KAGVTQTPRYLIKTRGQQVTLSCSPISGHRSVSWYQQTPGQGLQFLFEYFSETQRNKGNFPGRFSGRQFSNSRSEMNVSTLELGDSALYLCASSPGQGTGELFFGEGSRLTVL.

This chain uses TRBV7-9 with TRBJ1-2; 7 bases line up with TRBD1. The germline CDR1 and CDR2 sequences are SEHNR and FQNEAQ (reference sequence). The CDR3 loop spans 13 amino acids. V lost 4 bases to trimming and J lost 8 bases; unmatched junction nucleotides: 7. The CDR3 loop is CASSWDSQGGYTF. The CDR3 DNA sequence: TGTGCCAGCAGCTGGGACAGCCAAGGCGGCTACACCTTC.